The 17 T cell receptor beta chains presented below share a single source sample, sequenced in a study of blood T cell repertoires in COVID-19. Here immunoSEQ multiplex PCR was the method, and the copy in TCRdb shows in-frame clones only, minus some. This table holds roughly 110,000 clones, 76% found once. What was sequenced was peripheral blood. The receptors here all came from a man at least 80 years old with COVID-19, enrolled during active disease.

In this sample, this clone turned up a few times. The chain uses TRBV6-5 and TRBJ1-2; 8 bases line up with TRBD1. The CDR3 loop spans 14 amino acids. Germline loops: CDR1 MNHEY, CDR2 SVGAGI. The V gene end was trimmed by 6 bases and the J gene end by 4 bases; junction bases not matched to a gene: 7. The CDR3 DNA reads TGTGCCAGCAGCCCAGGGGGCACGGGCTATGGCTACACCTTC. Encoded protein: CASSPGGTGYGYTF.

The chain recombines TRBV5-6 with TRBJ1-3, with 8 bases fitting TRBD1. CDR1 SGHDT and CDR2 YYEEEE come from the germline V gene. Unmatched junction bases numbered 8, after V lost 4 bases and J lost 5 bases. This CDR3 is built from 15 residues. The CDR3 is CASSADRVRRNTIYF. CDR3 in DNA: TGTGCCAGCAGCGCGGACAGGGTCAGGAGAAACACCATATATTTT.

This clone is a singleton in its sample. The chain couples TRBV21-1 to TRBJ2-2; the table's D gene call, TRBD1, was not cross checked with the DNA. TRBV21-1 is designated a pseudogene. The CDR3 runs to 15 residues. The CDR3 region has the DNA TGTGCCAGCAGCCCCAGGGTTGGGAACACCGGGGAGCTGTTTTTT. The encoded protein is CASSPRVGNTGELFF.

The genes are TRBV5-4 and TRBJ1-1, with D perhaps matching TRBD1 (5 bases). The CDR3 contains 14 residues. Trimming pared 5 bases from V and 1 base from J, leaving 12 bases between. CDR1 and CDR2 from the germline V gene are SGHNT and YYREEE (reference sequence). Here the CDR3 reads CASRAGTANTEAFF. CDR3 sequence (DNA): TGTGCCAGCAGGGCCGGGACTGCGAACACTGAAGCTTTCTTT.

The chain employs TRBV28 and TRBJ2-5, with TRBD2 matching over 8 bases. CDR3 length: 15 residues. The V segment lost 1 base and the J segment 3 bases; nucleotides outside the gene matches: 4. The germline V gene encodes CDR1 MDHEN and CDR2 SYDVKM. Written as DNA, the CDR3 is TGTGCCAGCAGTTTATTTGGCGGGGGGAAAGAGACCCAGTACTTC. Residues: CASSLFGGGKETQYF.

This chain joins TRBV18 and TRBJ1-3; the match to TRBD1 covers 9 bases. CDR1 and CDR2 (germline): KGHSH, LQKENI. J gave up 4 bases and V 2 bases, and 3 bases lay outside the gene matches. The CDR3 runs 15 residues. DNA of the CDR3: TGTGCCAGCTCACCAAACACAGGGGGCGGAAACACCATATATTTT. It translates to CASSPNTGGGNTIYF.

The V and J genes are TRBV5-4 and TRBJ2-2; 7 bases map to TRBD2. CDR1 and CDR2 (germline): SGHNT, YYREEE (reference sequence). The V gene end was trimmed by 0 bases and the J gene end by 4 bases; junction bases not matched to a gene: 3. This CDR3 region has 15 residues. Here the CDR3 reads CASSLGTRSTGELFF. In nucleotides, the CDR3 is TGTGCCAGCAGCTTGGGGACTAGATCCACCGGGGAGCTGTTTTTT.

The chain combines TRBV5-4 with TRBJ2-5; 9 bases align to TRBD2. J lost 5 bases, V lost 3 bases, and 11 bases had no gene match. The CDR3 loop spans 16 amino acids. Looked up from germline, CDR1 is SGHNT and CDR2 is YYREEE (reference sequence). The DNA for the CDR3 is TGTGCCAGCAGCTCGGGTCGCGGTCTAGCGGGGGAGACCCAGTACTTC. Translated, it gives CASSSGRGLAGETQYF.

V and J are TRBV3-1 (or the pseudogene TRBV3-2) and TRBJ1-3; 7 bases match TRBD1. CDR1 is LGHDT, CDR2 YNNKEL, per germline (reference sequence). The CDR3 consists of 14 residues. V lost 1 base to trimming and J lost 14 bases; unmatched junction nucleotides: 11. The CDR3 here is CASSQARRDSLVYF. As DNA, the CDR3 is TGTGCCAGCAGCCAAGCCCGCCGGGACAGCCTTGTATATTTT.

V usage is TRBV28 and J usage is TRBJ2-5; tentatively, D is TRBD1 (6 bases). V was clipped by 8 bases and J by 2 bases, with 15 bases between them. The CDR3 spans 14 residues. Looked up from germline, CDR1 is MDHEN and CDR2 is SYDVKM. CDR3 in DNA: TGTGCCAGCCTTCCGGGACAAGGGCAAGAGACCCAGTACTTC. Translated: CASLPGQGQETQYF.

This CDR3 reads CASTWQATNVGELFF. CDR3 DNA: TGTGCCAGCACCTGGCAGGCTACAAATGTCGGGGAGCTGTTTTTT. V usage is TRBV6-5 and J usage is TRBJ2-2; D ambiguous. CDR1 and CDR2 (germline): MNHEY, SVGAGI. Trimming took off 7 bases at V and 7 bases at J, with 19 bases between the two ends. The length of the CDR3 is 15 residues.

The rearrangement uses TRBV30 and TRBJ2-3; tentative D call: TRBD2 (6 bases). V was clipped by 0 bases and J by 5 bases, with 18 bases between them. This CDR3 has 16 amino acids. Germline CDR1 is GTSNPN and CDR2 is SVGIG (reference sequence). The DNA of the CDR3 is TGTGCCTGGAGTGTACGGGGCGGGACCTTTGGAGATACGCAGTATTTT. It yields the protein CAWSVRGGTFGDTQYF.

The chain links TRBV5-1 to TRBJ2-1; D is possibly TRBD1 (6 bases). The CDR3 is 14 residues long. The V gene's germline CDR1 is SGHRS and CDR2 YFSETQ. Deletions cut 0 bases from V and 7 bases from J, with 11 bases between. The CDR3 DNA sequence: TGCGCCAGCAGCTTGGGACAGGATGTAAATGAGCAGTTCTTC. Translated: CASSLGQDVNEQFF.

V and J are TRBV28 and TRBJ1-1; a weak D match, TRBD1 (5 bases). Trimming stripped 10 bases from V and 0 bases from J, with 12 bases between. The germline CDR1 and CDR2 sequences are MDHEN and SYDVKM. The CDR3 runs to 13 residues. CDR3 sequence reads: CATTGLMNTEAFF. The CDR3 bases are TGTGCCACAACAGGATTAATGAACACTGAAGCTTTCTTT.

The V call is TRBV2, the J call TRBJ2-3; 7 bases fit TRBD2. CDR1 is SNHLY, CDR2 FYNNEI, per germline. J was trimmed by 2 bases and V by 7 bases; bases with no gene match: 9. CDR3 length: 15 amino acids. Written as DNA, the CDR3 is TGTGCCAGCAAGTTCGGGGGAGGGCTCACAGATACGCAGTATTTT. It yields the protein CASKFGGGLTDTQYF.

The gene calls are TRBV24-1 and TRBJ1-1; 7 bases are a match to TRBD1. Germline V CDR1 and CDR2: KGHDR, SFDVKD. CDR3 length: 15 amino acids. Unmatched junction bases numbered 5, after V lost 2 bases and J lost 3 bases. DNA for the CDR3: TGTGCCACCAGTGATTCTACTACAGGGGACACTGAAGCTTTCTTT. Its protein is CATSDSTTGDTEAFF.

The chain is built from TRBV28 and TRBJ2-7; D is uncertain. V shed 5 bases and J shed 2 bases, with 16 bases lying between them. The CDR3 is made up of 15 amino acids. Germline V gene sequence: CDR1 MDHEN, CDR2 SYDVKM. The CDR3 nucleotides are TGTGCCAGCAGTCCCGAGGCCTTCCAAGCCTACGAGCAGTACTTC. Encoded protein: CASSPEAFQAYEQYF.